This entry lists 18 T cell receptor beta chains sequenced from one sample in a study of blood T cell repertoires in COVID-19. Produced via immunoSEQ multiplex PCR; TCRdb's table is partial and in-frame only. The data hold around 180,000 clones, with approximately 88% observed a single time. The sequencing sample was made of peripheral blood. These receptors were taken from a woman in her twenties or thirties with acute or convalescent COVID-19.

The rearrangement links TRBV5-4 to TRBJ2-1, with D possibly TRBD1 on 5 matching bases. The CDR3 covers 16 residues. Deletions cut 1 base from V and 2 bases from J, with 13 bases between. Germline V lookup: CDR1 SGHNT, CDR2 YYREEE (reference sequence). The CDR3 nucleotides read TGTGCCAGCAGCTTGCAACCAGGGAAGGCCTACAATGAGCAGTTCTTC. This sequence encodes CASSLQPGKAYNEQFF.

This sequence joins TRBV5-4 and TRBJ1-2; TRBD1 matches at 9 bases. In germline, CDR1 is SGHNT, CDR2 YYREEE (reference sequence). The J segment lost 5 bases and the V segment lost 5 bases, leaving 7 bases of the junction unmatched. The CDR3 has 14 residues. The CDR3 nucleotides are TGTGCCAGCAGACCCGGGACAGGGAAATATGGCTACACCTTC. Residues: CASRPGTGKYGYTF. Full variable domain (missing parts from reference TRBV5-4 and TRBJ1-2): ETGVTQSPTHLIKTRGQQVTLRCSSQSGHNTVSWYQQALGQGPQFIFQYYREEENGRGNFPPRFSGLQFPNYSSELNVNALELDDSALYLCASRPGTGKYGYTFGSGTRLTVV.

The CDR3 nucleotides are TGTGCCACCAATTCCCCCAGTTCAACTAATGAAAAACTGTTTTTT. Protein product: CATNSPSSTNEKLFF. The J gene is TRBJ1-4, the V gene TRBV15, with unresolved D. This CDR3 comprises 15 residues. Germline-derived CDR1 and CDR2 are LNHNV and YYDKDF (reference sequence). V was shortened by 7 bases and J by 0 bases, with 12 bases between the two germline ends.

The gene calls are TRBV10-1 and TRBJ2-1; a weak D match, TRBD2 (6 bases). The CDR3 contains 14 residues. V was trimmed by 2 bases and J by 11 bases, leaving 16 bases between them. Germline values: CDR1 WNHNN, CDR2 SYGVQD (reference sequence). This CDR3 reads CASSERLDGTQQFF. The CDR3 DNA follows: TGCGCCAGCAGTGAGAGACTAGATGGGACCCAGCAGTTCTTC.

Only a few counts were recorded for this clone. The rearrangement joins TRBV7-9 to TRBJ1-5; no clear D. V lost 5 bases and J 5 bases, leaving 10 bases between the germline ends. Germline assignment: CDR1 SEHNR and CDR2 FQNEAQ (reference sequence). This CDR3 region has 13 residues. For the CDR3, the DNA is TGTGCCAGCAGCGTAAACGGTTATCAGCCCCAGCATTTT. Residues: CASSVNGYQPQHF.

This sequence joins TRBV28 and TRBJ2-7; D remains unclear. The V gene lost 8 bases and the J gene lost 0 bases, with 8 bases spanning the gap. This CDR3 spans 12 amino acids. Germline V gene data show CDR1 as MDHEN and CDR2 as SYDVKM. CDR3 nucleotide sequence: TGTGCCAGCGGATGGGCCTCCTACGAGCAGTACTTC. It translates to CASGWASYEQYF. Combining the CDR3 with reference TRBV28 and TRBJ2-7 gives the whole variable domain DVKVTQSSRYLVKRTGEKVFLECVQDMDHENMFWYRQDPGLGLRLIYFSYDVKMKEKGDIPEGYSVSREKKERFSLILESASTNQTSMYLCASGWASYEQYFGPGTRLTVT.

This chain uses TRBV30 with TRBJ2-2, with a weak D call TRBD2 (6 bases). Trimming removed 0 bases from V and 7 bases from J, with 12 bases in between. The length of the CDR3 is 14 residues. In germline, CDR1 is GTSNPN, CDR2 SVGIG (reference sequence). This chain's CDR3 is CAWSVGGPVGELFF. CDR3 sequence (DNA): TGTGCCTGGAGTGTGGGAGGCCCGGTCGGGGAGCTGTTTTTT.

The chain recombines TRBV7-2 with TRBJ1-1, with no clear D. The CDR3 runs to 12 residues. Looked up from germline, CDR1 is SGHTA and CDR2 is FQGNSA. V was pared by 3 bases and J by 3 bases, with 5 bases between. The CDR3 here is CASSFTDTEAFF. The CDR3 coding sequence is TGTGCCAGCAGCTTTACAGACACTGAAGCTTTCTTT.

The genes are TRBV5-1 and TRBJ2-2; D uncertain. CDR3 length: 15 amino acids. V lost 2 bases to trimming and J lost 0 bases, with 8 bases between them. CDR1 and CDR2 from the germline V gene are SGHRS and YFSETQ. This chain's CDR3 is CASSFSSANTGELFF. DNA for the CDR3: TGCGCCAGCAGCTTTAGCAGTGCGAACACCGGGGAGCTGTTTTTT.

The chain recombines TRBV27 with TRBJ2-3; 16 nucleotides agree with TRBD2. Germline V CDR1 and CDR2: MNHEY, SMNVEV (reference sequence). The CDR3 length is 17 residues. J gave up 4 bases and V 4 bases, and 5 bases lay outside the gene matches. CDR3 in DNA: TGTGCCAGCAGTTCTGGGACTAGCGGGAGGGGGGCAGATACGCAGTATTTT. This codes for CASSSGTSGRGADTQYF.

The chain links TRBV7-6 to TRBJ2-5; D possibly corresponds to TRBD2 (6 bases). The V gene's germline CDR1 is SGHVS and CDR2 FNYEAQ. This CDR3 contains 15 residues. The ends were cut back, 5 bases at V and 5 bases at J, with 18 bases in the middle. The CDR3 spells CASSPRGGGAETQYF. The CDR3 DNA reads as TGTGCCAGCAGCCCCCGGGGCGGCGGGGCGGAGACCCAGTACTTC.

The chain is built from TRBV19 and TRBJ2-7, with 10 bases matching TRBD1. Germline V gene sequence: CDR1 LNHDA, CDR2 SQIVND (reference sequence). CDR3 size: 14 residues. After removal of 9 bases from V and 6 bases from J, the junction contained 11 bases not matched to a gene. This CDR3 is CASRDRGALGEQYF. The CDR3 DNA is TGTGCCAGCAGGGACAGGGGCGCGCTTGGCGAGCAGTACTTC.

This chain uses TRBV28 with TRBJ2-5; possibly TRBD2 for D (6 bases). This CDR3 region has 13 residues. V was shortened by 8 bases and J by 0 bases, with 10 bases between the two germline ends. Germline V CDR1 and CDR2: MDHEN, SYDVKM. The CDR3 DNA is TGTGCCAGCCTAGGGGACTACCAAGAGACCCAGTACTTC. Its protein is CASLGDYQETQYF.

The chain employs TRBV4-2 and TRBJ2-1; D unresolved. The V and J ends lost 1 base and 7 bases respectively, with 5 bases between them. CDR3 length: 12 amino acids. Germline values: CDR1 LGHNA, CDR2 YNFKEQ. The DNA for the CDR3 is TGTGCCAGCAGCCAAGTCGTTAATGAGCAGTTCTTC. Its protein product is CASSQVVNEQFF.

This chain uses TRBV19 with TRBJ2-1; D may be TRBD2 (6 bases). Germline CDR1 and CDR2: LNHDA and SQIVND (reference sequence). Trimming stripped 3 bases from V and 6 bases from J, with 15 bases between. The CDR3 consists of 15 residues. CDR3 loop: CASSMAGLPINEQFF. Here the CDR3 DNA reads TGTGCCAGTAGTATGGCGGGACTTCCGATCAATGAGCAGTTCTTC. The entire variable domain, with the rest obtained from reference TRBV19 and TRBJ2-1, is as follows: DGGITQSPKYLFRKEGQNVTLSCEQNLNHDAMYWYRQDPGQGLRLIYYSQIVNDFQKGDIAEGYSVSREKKESFPLTVTSAQKNPTAFYLCASSMAGLPINEQFFGPGTRLTVL.

The chain couples TRBV28 to TRBJ1-2, with D possibly being TRBD1 (5 bases). Germline lookup yields CDR1 MDHEN and CDR2 SYDVKM. Trimming left V 5 bases short and J 4 bases short, with 8 bases between. This CDR3 region has 12 residues. The CDR3 loop reads CASSQDSYGYTF. CDR3 sequence (DNA): TGTGCCAGCAGTCAAGACAGCTATGGCTACACCTTC.

The chain employs TRBV30 and TRBJ1-1; 12 nucleotides match TRBD1. CDR1 is GTSNPN, CDR2 SVGIG, per germline (reference sequence). J was trimmed by 7 bases and V by 3 bases; bases with no gene match: 3. This CDR3 has 13 amino acids. The CDR3 sequence: CAWRGTGGVEAFF. CDR3 in DNA: TGTGCCTGGAGAGGGACAGGGGGCGTTGAAGCTTTCTTT.

V and J are TRBV7-8 and TRBJ1-1; D is undetermined. Germline V gene data show CDR1 as SGHVS and CDR2 as FQNEAQ. This CDR3 is built from 13 residues. V shed 2 bases and J shed 3 bases, with 7 bases lying between them. DNA of the CDR3: TGTGCCAGCAGCTTAAAAGAGGACACTGAAGCTTTCTTT. This translates into CASSLKEDTEAFF.